Presented here are 32 T cell receptor beta chains from one specimen sequenced in a study of T-cell reconstitution after alpha-beta-depleted transplantation in children. The TCRbeta library was prepared with unique molecular identifiers. TCRdb used MiXCR to reprocess the PCR reads, holding one entry per CDR3 protein. The sample yields nearly 250,000 distinct CDR3 sequences, 6.5% to 10% seen once. Sample: PBMCs, mostly from graft donor cells, taken 180 days after TCRalphabeta/CD19-depleted stem cell transplant. These TCRs come from a male patient younger than 18 who had a stem cell transplant for acute lymphoblastic leukemia, so the T cells may come from the graft donor.

The genes are TRBV19 and TRBJ2-7; D gene unclear. The CDR3 totals 11 residues. CDR1 and CDR2 from the germline V gene are LNHDA and SQIVND (reference sequence). Deletions cut 11 bases from V and 6 bases from J, with 14 bases between. The CDR3 loop reads CASASGGEQYF. CDR3 DNA: TGTGCCTCCGCATCGGGTGGCGAGCAGTACTTC. The full variable domain, its missing parts supplied by reference TRBV19 and TRBJ2-7, is DGGITQSPKYLFRKEGQNVTLSCEQNLNHDAMYWYRQDPGQGLRLIYYSQIVNDFQKGDIAEGYSVSREKKESFPLTVTSAQKNPTAFYLCASASGGEQYFGPGTRLTVT.

The table lists this clonotype with many counts. The chain combines TRBV5-1 with TRBJ1-1, with 10 bases fitting TRBD1. The CDR3 spans 17 residues. V dropped 0 bases and J dropped 4; count of bases not matched to a gene: 9. Germline-derived CDR1 and CDR2 are SGHRS and YFSETQ. DNA of the CDR3: TGCGCCAGCAGCTTGGGACGACAGGGGGCGAGGAGCACTGAAGCTTTCTTT. Residues: CASSLGRQGARSTEAFF.

This clonotype was detected ten times or more. The chain carries TRBV5-1 and TRBJ2-1; D is uncertain. The CDR3 is 14 amino acids. Trimming shortened V by 4 bases and J by 3 bases, and 11 bases separated the two germline ends. The V gene's germline CDR1 is SGHRS and CDR2 YFSETQ. CDR3 bases: TGCGCCAGCAGCGCCATTAGGGTCTACAATGAGCAGTTCTTC. Translating gives CASSAIRVYNEQFF.

This clonotype was found many times. The chain links TRBV12-3 or TRBV12-4 to TRBJ2-6; no clear D. The CDR3 has 14 amino acids. V was shortened by 3 bases and J by 3 bases, with 6 bases between the two germline ends. The CDR3 nucleotides are TGTGCCAGCAGTTTTCTTAATGGGGCCAACGTCCTGACTTTC. Its protein is CASSFLNGANVLTF.

There are many counts of this clonotype. The rearrangement uses TRBV29-1 and TRBJ1-1, with D perhaps TRBD1 (5 bases). V lost 4 bases and J 5 bases, leaving 11 bases between the germline ends. The CDR3 contains 12 residues. Germline assignment: CDR1 SQVTM and CDR2 ANQGSEA. The CDR3 DNA reads as TGCAGCGTTGGCAGGGAGAGGACTGAAGCTTTCTTT. This translates into CSVGRERTEAFF.

J is TRBJ1-5 and V is TRBV7-9; TRBD1 is a possible D gene (5 bases). The CDR3 loop spans 14 amino acids. In germline, CDR1 is SEHNR, CDR2 FQNEAQ (reference sequence). Trimming removed 5 bases from V and 9 bases from J, with 17 bases in between. Here the CDR3 DNA reads TGTGCCAGCAGCGCTGCAGGGTTCAAGGGGCCCCAGCATTTT. As protein: CASSAAGFKGPQHF.

This clonotype was observed many times. The chain is built from TRBV4-3 and TRBJ2-5, with D possibly being TRBD1 (5 bases). The CDR3 has 15 amino acids. V shed 2 bases and J shed 2 bases, with 12 bases lying between them. Germline CDR1 LGHNA, CDR2 YSLEER. Here the CDR3 DNA reads TGCGCCAGCAGCCAATTAGGGCAGGGTCAAGAGACCCAGTACTTC. It specifies CASSQLGQGQETQYF.

This clonotype was recorded many times. The chain joins TRBV3-1 to TRBJ2-4; the D gene is possibly TRBD1 (6 bases). The germline V gene has CDR1 LGHDT and CDR2 YNNKEL (reference sequence). The CDR3 sequence is 15 residues long. The V and J ends lost 0 bases and 3 bases respectively, with 9 bases between them. The CDR3 sequence is CASSQEGGLKNIQYF. CDR3 nucleotide sequence: TGTGCCAGCAGCCAAGAAGGGGGTCTCAAAAACATTCAGTACTTC.

In its sample, this clonotype was seen many times. The V and J genes are TRBV28 and TRBJ1-6, with D uncertain. The CDR3 has 15 amino acids. The V end was cut by 4 bases, the J end by 0 bases, with 7 bases between. CDR1 is MDHEN, CDR2 SYDVKM, per germline. Here the CDR3 reads CASSYRSSYNSPLHF. The DNA of the CDR3 is TGTGCCAGCAGTTACCGGAGCTCCTATAATTCACCCCTCCACTTT.

This clonotype was found many times. The CDR3 protein is CSIEGQGLYNEQFF. The CDR3 nucleotides are TGCAGCATCGAAGGACAGGGCCTTTACAATGAGCAGTTCTTC. The rearrangement uses TRBV29-1 and TRBJ2-1, with 8 nucleotides matching TRBD1. There are 14 residues in the CDR3. CDR1 is SQVTM and CDR2 is ANQGSEA in the germline V gene. Trimming took 8 bases from V and 4 from J; bases not matched to a gene: 10.

This clonotype was picked up many times. The junction shows a germline mismatch at one end, possibly a read error. The genes are TRBV6-1 and TRBJ2-2; D could derive from TRBD1 or TRBD2 (5 bases each). Germline CDR1 and CDR2: MNHNS and SASEGT. The CDR3 consists of 14 residues. Written as DNA, the CDR3 is TGTGCCAGCAGGGAAGGGACCTTCACCGGGGAGCTGTTTTTT. Its protein is CASREGTFTGELFF.

This clonotype was picked up many times. The genes are TRBV12-3 or TRBV12-4 and TRBJ2-5, with 7 bases matching TRBD2. The CDR3 has 13 amino acids. J was trimmed by 7 bases and V by 5 bases; bases with no gene match: 7. CDR3 in DNA: TGTGCCAGCAGTCCGACTAGCAAAGGGACCCAGTACTTC. This translates into CASSPTSKGTQYF.

This clonotype was detected ten times or more. The chain carries TRBV5-1 and TRBJ2-1; 9 bases agree with TRBD2. V gave up 4 bases and J gave up 5 bases; unmatched junction bases: 1. The CDR3 sequence is 13 residues long. Germline CDR1 SGHRS, CDR2 YFSETQ. The DNA for the CDR3 is TGCGCCAGCAGCCCTAGCGGGAACAATGAGCAGTTCTTC. This encodes CASSPSGNNEQFF. The entire variable domain, with the rest obtained from reference TRBV5-1 and TRBJ2-1, is as follows: KAGVTQTPRYLIKTRGQQVTLSCSPISGHRSVSWYQQTPGQGLQFLFEYFSETQRNKGNFPGRFSGRQFSNSRSEMNVSTLELGDSALYLCASSPSGNNEQFFGPGTRLTVL.

The sample holds many counts of this clonotype. This chain connects TRBV7-8 to TRBJ2-5, with D possibly being TRBD2 (5 bases). Germline CDR1 reads SGHVS; CDR2 reads FQNEAQ. V was shortened by 5 bases and J by 5 bases, with 15 bases between the two germline ends. CDR3 length equals 14 residues. The CDR3 sequence: CASSTIGGGETQYF. DNA of the CDR3: TGTGCCAGCAGCACAATCGGAGGTGGGGAGACCCAGTACTTC.

The V call is TRBV4-2, the J call TRBJ1-2, with D uncertain. This CDR3 is 14 amino acids long. The germline V gene has CDR1 LGHNA and CDR2 YNFKEQ. V lost 0 bases to trimming and J lost 4 bases, with 9 bases between them. The CDR3 protein is CASSQEEGSYGYTF. CDR3 in DNA: TGTGCCAGCAGCCAAGAAGAGGGAAGCTATGGCTACACCTTC.

This clonotype was recorded only once. This sequence may be a read error, since a much larger clone differs from it by one base. The V call is TRBV20-1, the J call TRBJ1-5, with D possibly TRBD1 on 5 matching bases. The V gene's germline CDR1 is DFQATT and CDR2 SNEGSKA (reference sequence). The CDR3 extends over 15 amino acids. The CDR3 spells CSPRRGGISNQPQHF. As DNA, the CDR3 is TGCAGTCCTAGGCGGGGGGGGATAAGTAATCAGCCCCAGCATTTT.

This clonotype has ten or more counts. The V call is TRBV23-1, the J call TRBJ2-5; perhaps TRBD2 as D (6 bases). TRBV23-1 is labeled an ORF, and its function is uncertain. The CDR3 contains 16 residues. The V end lost 0 bases, the J end lost 2 bases, and 13 bases lay between the germline ends. The CDR3 is CASSQSTGLNQETQYF. Here the CDR3 DNA reads TGCGCCAGCAGTCAATCAACGGGACTGAATCAAGAGACCCAGTACTTC.

The sample holds many counts of this clonotype. The chain links TRBV18 to TRBJ2-7, with D possibly TRBD1 on 6 matching bases. The CDR3 extends over 14 amino acids. V was trimmed by 1 base and J by 2 bases, leaving 9 bases between them. Germline V gene lookup returns CDR1 KGHSH and CDR2 LQKENI. CDR3 coding DNA: TGTGCCAGCTCACCACTGGACAGACCCTACGAGCAGTACTTC. As protein: CASSPLDRPYEQYF.

This clonotype was counted ten times or more. The chain couples TRBV5-1 to TRBJ2-5, with D perhaps assigned TRBD1 or TRBD2 (5 bases each). The CDR3 has 14 amino acids. CDR1 is SGHRS, CDR2 YFSETQ, per germline. Between the trimmed V and J ends, which lost 0 bases and 5 bases, there was a span of 11 bases. This CDR3 is CASSLAGTMETQYF. The CDR3 nucleotides are TGCGCCAGCAGCTTGGCCGGGACGATGGAGACCCAGTACTTC.

This clonotype was seen many times. The chain employs TRBV27 and TRBJ2-3; tentative D call: TRBD2 (7 bases). Germline V lookup: CDR1 MNHEY, CDR2 SMNVEV (reference sequence). This CDR3 spans 15 amino acids. Trimming took off 8 bases at V and 4 bases at J, with 19 bases between the two ends. The CDR3 region has the DNA TGTGCCAGCCAACCCGGACTAGGGGGGGCAGATACGCAGTATTTT. This translates into CASQPGLGGADTQYF.

The sample holds many counts of this clonotype. The CDR3 here is CASSLGYSGANVLTF. The CDR3 nucleotides read TGTGCCAGCAGCCTAGGATACTCTGGGGCCAACGTCCTGACTTTC. The gene calls are TRBV11-2 and TRBJ2-6, with unresolved D. Germline V gene sequence: CDR1 SGHAT, CDR2 FQNNGV. The V and J ends lost 5 bases and 0 bases respectively, with 8 bases between them. The CDR3 sequence is 15 residues long.

Ten or more counts support this clonotype. The chain links TRBV5-6 to TRBJ1-1, with D possibly matching TRBD1 (5 bases). V lost 3 bases and J lost 3, with 21 bases in between. Germline lookup yields CDR1 SGHDT and CDR2 YYEEEE. This CDR3 region has 17 residues. CDR3 bases: TGTGCCAGCAGCTCGCTCTCAGAAGGGGCGAGGGACACTGAAGCTTTCTTT. Amino acid sequence: CASSSLSEGARDTEAFF.

This clonotype was counted many times. V gene TRBV20-1 combines with J gene TRBJ2-3; TRBD2 matches 9 bases. This CDR3 spans 13 amino acids. Germline CDR1 and CDR2: DFQATT and SNEGSKA (reference sequence). V lost 2 bases to trimming and J lost 5 bases; unmatched junction nucleotides: 2. The chain's CDR3 is CSARLAGVDTQYF. CDR3 DNA sequence: TGCAGTGCTAGATTAGCGGGAGTAGATACGCAGTATTTT.

V is TRBV3-1 and J is TRBJ2-6; D is unresolved. Trimming cost V 10 bases and J 0 bases, with 13 bases left between them. Germline V gives CDR1 LGHDT, CDR2 YNNKEL (reference sequence). The CDR3 consists of 15 residues. CDR3 amino acids: CATCPAGSGANVLTF. DNA of the CDR3: TGTGCCACCTGCCCCGCCGGCTCTGGGGCCAACGTCCTGACTTTC.

On this clonotype: Just one base apart from a much larger clone, this may be a read error. The chain combines TRBV6-1 with TRBJ2-7; D perhaps matches TRBD1 (6 bases). The CDR3 is 15 amino acids. The V end lost 5 bases, the J end lost 6 bases, and 20 bases lay between the germline ends. The V gene's germline CDR1 is MNHNS and CDR2 SASEGT. This chain's CDR3 is CASSPKTGTGGEQYF. CDR3 in DNA: TGTGCCAGCAGTCCCAAGACAGGAACAGGAGGCGAGCAGTACTTC.

Turning to this clonotype: A much larger clone differs by one base, so this may be a read error. J is TRBJ1-6 and V is TRBV7-8; TRBD1 aligns across 7 bases. With V trimmed by 5 bases and J by 17 bases, 12 bases remained unmatched. The CDR3 sequence is 13 residues long. Germline V lookup: CDR1 SGHVS, CDR2 FQNEAQ. The CDR3 coding sequence is TGTGCCAGCAGCCTGGACAGGAGCCAGGCAGTCCACTTT. Encoded protein: CASSLDRSQAVHF. Based on the CDR3 plus reference TRBV7-8 and TRBJ1-6, the full variable domain is GAGVSQSPRYKVAKRGQDVALRCDPISGHVSLFWYQQALGQGPEFLTYFQNEAQLDKSGLPSDRFFAERPEGSVSTLKIQRTQQEDSAVYLCASSLDRSQAVHFGNGTRLTVT.

The gene calls are TRBV19 and TRBJ2-1, with D uncertain. V was pared by 5 bases and J by 4 bases, with 9 bases between. The CDR3 length is 13 residues. Germline V CDR1 and CDR2: LNHDA, SQIVND (reference sequence). The CDR3 region has the DNA TGTGCCAGTAGTTTTGACGCGTACAATGAGCAGTTCTTC. Its translation is CASSFDAYNEQFF.

This clonotype was counted ten times or more. The chain has TRBV5-4 and TRBJ2-5; 8 bases align to TRBD2. This CDR3 is built from 14 residues. J was trimmed by 7 bases and V by 0 bases; bases with no gene match: 5. Germline V gives CDR1 SGHNT, CDR2 YYREEE (reference sequence). This chain's CDR3 is CASSLERERRTQYF. The CDR3 DNA sequence: TGTGCCAGCAGCTTGGAGCGGGAGCGGCGGACCCAGTACTTC.

This clonotype was detected ten times or more. The genes are TRBV5-1 and TRBJ1-6; the D is unclear. CDR1 is SGHRS and CDR2 is YFSETQ in the germline V gene. V dropped 1 base and J dropped 7 bases, with 6 bases sitting between them. This CDR3 has 13 residues. The CDR3 coding sequence is TGCGCCAGCAGCTTGACCAGCAATTCACCCCTCCACTTT. Translated, it gives CASSLTSNSPLHF.

This clonotype was seen at least ten times. V and J are TRBV10-3 and TRBJ1-2; no clear D gene. The germline gives CDR1 ENHRY, CDR2 SYGVKD. This CDR3 contains 13 residues. V lost 4 bases to trimming and J lost 4 bases, with 10 bases between them. The CDR3 nucleotides read TGTGCCATCAGTGGACCGGGAACCTATGGCTACACCTTC. This translates into CAISGPGTYGYTF.

This clonotype was recorded many times. This rearrangement joins TRBV19 to TRBJ2-5; D is possibly TRBD1 or TRBD2 (5 bases each). The germline CDR1 and CDR2 sequences are LNHDA and SQIVND (reference sequence). Trimming shortened V by 5 bases and J by 10 bases, and 17 bases separated the two germline ends. This CDR3 spans 13 amino acids. CDR3 coding DNA: TGTGCCAGTAGTGGAGGACACCTGGGGGACCAGTACTTC. Its translation is CASSGGHLGDQYF.

This clonotype came up many times. V gene TRBV6-2 or TRBV6-3 combines with J gene TRBJ2-1, with D possibly TRBD1 on 6 matching bases. The CDR3 consists of 14 residues. Germline CDR1 MNHEY, CDR2 SVGEGT. V dropped 6 bases and J dropped 3 bases, with 12 bases sitting between them. The CDR3 nucleotides read TGTGCCAGCAGATACAGGGTCGGCTACAATGAGCAGTTCTTC. Amino acids: CASRYRVGYNEQFF.